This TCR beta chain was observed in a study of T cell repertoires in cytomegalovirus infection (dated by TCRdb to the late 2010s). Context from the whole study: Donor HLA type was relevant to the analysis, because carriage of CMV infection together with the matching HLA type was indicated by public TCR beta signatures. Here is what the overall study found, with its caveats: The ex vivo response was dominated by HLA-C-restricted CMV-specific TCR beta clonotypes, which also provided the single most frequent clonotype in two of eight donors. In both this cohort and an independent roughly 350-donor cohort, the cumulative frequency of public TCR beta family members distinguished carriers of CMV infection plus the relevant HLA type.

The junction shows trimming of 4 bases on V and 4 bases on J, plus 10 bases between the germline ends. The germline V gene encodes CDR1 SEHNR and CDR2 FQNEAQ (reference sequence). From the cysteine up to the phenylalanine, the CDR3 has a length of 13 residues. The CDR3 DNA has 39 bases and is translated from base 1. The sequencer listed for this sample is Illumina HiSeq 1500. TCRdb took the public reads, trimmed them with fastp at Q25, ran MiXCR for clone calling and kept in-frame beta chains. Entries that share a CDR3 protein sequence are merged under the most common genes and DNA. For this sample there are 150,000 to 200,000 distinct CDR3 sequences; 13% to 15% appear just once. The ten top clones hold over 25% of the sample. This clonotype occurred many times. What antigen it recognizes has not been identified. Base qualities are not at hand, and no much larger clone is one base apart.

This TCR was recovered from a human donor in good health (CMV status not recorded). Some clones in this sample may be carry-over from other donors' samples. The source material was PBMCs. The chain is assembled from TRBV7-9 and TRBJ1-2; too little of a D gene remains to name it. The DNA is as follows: TGTGCCAGCAGCTCGGATGGGGTCTATGGCTACACCTTC. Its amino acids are CASSSDGVYGYTF.